These 9 T cell receptor beta chains were all obtained from the same sample, sequenced in a study of cytomegalovirus exposure and HLA in healthy donors (TCRdb year 2017). Libraries were constructed by the immunoSEQ multiplex PCR assay. For the multiplex PCR, a mixture combining 60 forward primers for TCR Vbeta segments and 13 reverse primers for TCR Jbeta segments was used. TCRdb mirrors the immuneACCESS table, restricted to in-frame sequences. Some clones are absent from its copies; in checked studies, under half trace to an unresolved V gene, and the reason for the others is unknown. Recorded for this sample are around 210,000 clones; approximately 80% of them occurred a single time. The ten largest clonotypes hold about 1.7% of the sample. What was sequenced was PBMCs. These receptor sequences come from a man between 45 and 60 years old in good health and CMV-seronegative.

The chain carries TRBV6-5 and TRBJ2-2, with TRBD2 matching over 8 bases. Germline loops: CDR1 MNHEY, CDR2 SVGAGI. This CDR3 contains 15 residues. Losses at the gene ends were 7 bases for V and 6 bases for J; bases not matched to a gene: 10. The CDR3 region has the DNA TGTGCCAGCAAACCCGTCTCGGGAGGGGCCGGGGAGCTGTTTTTT. This gives the protein CASKPVSGGAGELFF.

The chain couples TRBV28 to TRBJ1-1; no clear D. CDR3 size: 13 residues. Deletions cut 6 bases from V and 5 bases from J, with 13 bases between. Germline V gives CDR1 MDHEN, CDR2 SYDVKM. CDR3 DNA sequence: TGTGCCAGCAGCCCCGGAGGGTTGACTGAAGCTTTCTTT. Translation gives CASSPGGLTEAFF.

This clone showed up just a few times. This chain connects TRBV6-4 to TRBJ1-6; 9 bases line up with TRBD1. The J segment lost 8 bases and the V segment lost 1 base, leaving 9 bases of the junction unmatched. Germline CDR1 and CDR2: MRHNA and SNTAGT. The CDR3 extends over 17 amino acids. The CDR3 region is CASSDFGRDRDYSPLHF. CDR3 coding DNA: TGTGCCAGCAGTGACTTCGGCCGGGACAGGGACTATTCACCCCTCCACTTT.

This clone has just a few counts. The chain employs TRBV5-4 and TRBJ2-5, with a possible D match to TRBD2 (5 bases). The CDR3 loop spans 18 amino acids. Trimming left V 2 bases short and J 4 bases short, with 24 bases between. Germline values: CDR1 SGHNT, CDR2 YYREEE (reference sequence). The CDR3 sequence: CASSFAVAGRGFGETQYF. For the CDR3, the DNA is TGTGCCAGCAGCTTTGCGGTTGCGGGTCGAGGATTTGGAGAGACCCAGTACTTC.

The genes are TRBV10-1 and TRBJ2-2; possibly TRBD2 for D (5 bases). Germline V CDR1 and CDR2: WNHNN, SYGVQD (reference sequence). Trimming left V 6 bases short and J 8 bases short, with 19 bases between. The CDR3 extends over 15 amino acids. The CDR3, as DNA: TGCGCCAGCAGCCGGGGTAAAAGGTGCCCGGGGGAGCTGTTTTTT. This sequence encodes CASSRGKRCPGELFF.

The chain is built from TRBV5-6 and TRBJ2-7; no firm D call. Germline V lookup: CDR1 SGHDT, CDR2 YYEEEE. There are 17 residues in the CDR3. Trimming took off 0 bases at V and 0 bases at J, with 16 bases between the two ends. CDR3 amino acids: CASSLASSLQYSYEQYF. CDR3 DNA: TGTGCCAGCAGCTTGGCCTCAAGTTTACAGTACTCCTACGAGCAGTACTTC.

CDR3 amino acids: CATLPSFSTEAFF. The CDR3 DNA is TGTGCCACCTTACCCAGTTTTTCCACTGAAGCTTTCTTT. The V call is TRBV28, the J call TRBJ1-1; the D is unclear. The CDR3 contains 13 residues. With 10 bases removed from V and 4 bases from J, the gap between germline ends came to 16 bases. Germline assignment: CDR1 MDHEN and CDR2 SYDVKM.

This clone appeared a few times. The chain links TRBV5-5 to TRBJ1-3; D gene unclear. Germline-derived CDR1 and CDR2 are SGHKS and YYEKEE (reference sequence). The ends were cut back, 4 bases at V and 4 bases at J, with 15 bases in the middle. The CDR3 loop spans 15 amino acids. The CDR3 DNA reads as TGTGCCAGCAGCATTACGTCGACAAAAGGAAACACCATATATTTT. Residues: CASSITSTKGNTIYF.

A few counts support this clone. J is TRBJ1-2 and V is TRBV18, with 7 bases lining up with TRBD1. J was trimmed by 4 bases and V by 1 base; bases with no gene match: 6. CDR3 size: 15 residues. Looked up from germline, CDR1 is KGHSH and CDR2 is LQKENI. The CDR3 DNA is TGTGCCAGCTCACCACAAGGGGACAGACTCTATGGCTACACCTTC. It is translated as CASSPQGDRLYGYTF.